The 8 T cell receptor beta chains below all came from one sample that was sequenced in a study of T cell changes during pregnancy in multiple sclerosis. TCRdb's table, derived via immunoSEQ multiplex PCR, lists solely in-frame clones and lacks some. The table includes nearly 20,000 clones, just over 85% detected once. Sample: CD8+ T cells from peripheral blood mononuclear cells, taken in the third trimester of pregnancy. The source of these receptors is a female donor in good health, enrolled as a control in a pregnancy study.

This clone is medium-sized within its sample. The V gene is TRBV9, the J gene TRBJ1-2, with a possible D match to TRBD1 (6 bases). The V gene lost 3 bases and the J gene lost 6 bases, with 18 bases spanning the gap. CDR1 and CDR2 (germline): SGDLS, YYNGEE. CDR3 length equals 15 residues. CDR3 bases: TGTGCCAGCAGCGAGCATGGGACACAGGGAGATGGCTACACCTTC. Its protein product is CASSEHGTQGDGYTF.

The rearrangement uses TRBV27 and TRBJ2-7; 7 nucleotides line up with TRBD1. The CDR3 loop spans 12 amino acids. Germline values: CDR1 MNHEY, CDR2 SMNVEV (reference sequence). Trimming at V came to 10 bases and at J to 2 bases, leaving 5 bases not matched to a gene. CDR3 sequence: CATRQGTYEQYF. The CDR3 region has the DNA TGTGCCACCCGACAGGGCACCTACGAGCAGTACTTC.

This chain uses TRBV2 with TRBJ1-1; no reliable D call. The CDR3 is 16 amino acids. The germline V gene has CDR1 SNHLY and CDR2 FYNNEI. The V end was cut by 4 bases, the J end by 3 bases, with 18 bases between. Here the CDR3 DNA reads TGTGCCAGCAGTGGTCGACTGGCGGGTCGGGACACTGAAGCTTTCTTT. Protein: CASSGRLAGRDTEAFF.

The chain has TRBV5-6 and TRBJ1-4, with TRBD1 identical over 8 bases. Germline V gene sequence: CDR1 SGHDT, CDR2 YYEEEE. The CDR3 length is 15 residues. After removal of 2 bases from V and 7 bases from J, the junction contained 7 bases not matched to a gene. The CDR3 coding sequence is TGTGCCAGCAGCTTCGGGACTGGACAGGGTGAAAAACTGTTTTTT. It yields the protein CASSFGTGQGEKLFF.

The gene calls are TRBV7-3 and TRBJ1-2, with TRBD1 identical over 7 bases. The V segment lost 4 bases and the J segment 5 bases; nucleotides outside the gene matches: 4. Germline lookup yields CDR1 SGHTA and CDR2 FQGTGA. This CDR3 comprises 13 residues. Here the CDR3 DNA reads TGTGCCAGCAGCTCTTCACAGGGGTATGGCTACACCTTC. Translation gives CASSSSQGYGYTF.

This clone was detected only a few times. This chain uses TRBV4-2 with TRBJ1-2; tentatively, D is TRBD1 (5 bases). The CDR3 has 17 amino acids. V was clipped by 1 base and J by 9 bases, with 24 bases between them. Germline V gene data show CDR1 as LGHNA and CDR2 as YNFKEQ. CDR3 sequence: CASSQAFLGAGTMRYTF. DNA for the CDR3: TGTGCCAGCAGCCAAGCGTTTTTAGGGGCCGGTACTATGCGCTACACCTTC.

In this sample, this clone turned up once. The rearrangement joins TRBV2 to TRBJ2-5, with TRBD1 matching over 9 bases. The J call may be in error: the DNA end matches TRBJ2-7 better. CDR1 and CDR2 (germline): SNHLY, FYNNEI. The CDR3 extends over 16 amino acids. The CDR3 spells CASSGDRANGYYEQYF. CDR3 nucleotide sequence: TGTGCCAGCAGTGGGGACAGGGCGAATGGATACTACGAGCAGTACTTC.

The rearrangement links TRBV5-6 to TRBJ2-2, with TRBD1 identical over 10 bases. The CDR3 covers 15 residues. The germline CDR1 and CDR2 sequences are SGHDT and YYEEEE. V shed 0 bases and J 6 bases; nucleotides not matched to a gene: 2. The CDR3 here is CASSLGTGGSGELFF. The CDR3 DNA reads TGTGCCAGCAGCTTGGGGACAGGGGGTTCCGGGGAGCTGTTTTTT.